These 9 T cell receptor beta chains were all obtained from the same sample, sequenced in a study of blood T cells in healthy people across ages. A second PCR, run for roughly 7 to 11 cycles, used a sample-barcoded 5' primer plus a J-beta primer mix. In TCRdb, the 5' RACE reads were re-called with MiXCR into one record per CDR3 protein. The sample contains approximately 690,000 distinct CDR3 sequences, about 43% of which appear only once. Sample: blood. The source of these receptors is a man older than 75 in good health.

The chain is built from TRBV10-3 and TRBJ2-7; no definite D call. The V gene's germline CDR1 is ENHRY and CDR2 SYGVKD. Trimming removed 7 bases at V and 3 bases at J, with 19 bases between. The CDR3 contains 15 residues. This CDR3 is CAIKKTLLRDYEQYF. CDR3 coding DNA: TGTGCCATCAAGAAAACTCTACTCAGAGACTACGAGCAGTACTTC.

This clonotype showed up many times. The chain joins TRBV29-1 to TRBJ2-7, with D perhaps TRBD1 (6 bases). Trimming shortened V by 7 bases and J by 5 bases, and 15 bases separated the two germline ends. The CDR3 length is 12 residues. CDR1 SQVTM and CDR2 ANQGSEA come from the germline V gene. The CDR3 DNA reads TGCAGCGCCGAACAGGGTACCCACGAGCAGTACTTC. It codes for CSAEQGTHEQYF.

This clonotype was counted ten times or more. CDR3 amino acids: CASSPGQGLGGYTF. Written as DNA, the CDR3 is TGTGCCAGCTCTCCGGGACAGGGTTTGGGTGGCTACACCTTC. This chain joins TRBV6-1 and TRBJ1-2, with 9 positions matching TRBD1. J lost 7 bases, V lost 8 bases, and 11 bases had no gene match. The CDR3 covers 14 residues. Germline-derived CDR1 and CDR2 are MNHNS and SASEGT.

This chain joins TRBV6-2 or TRBV6-3 and TRBJ2-1; D is undetermined. Germline assignment: CDR1 MNHEY and CDR2 SVGEGT. This CDR3 is built from 12 residues. V was cut by 0 bases and J by 13 bases, with 10 bases left in between. The CDR3 bases are TGTGCCAGCAGTTACTCAGGGTACGATCAGTTCTTC. This codes for CASSYSGYDQFF.

The chain joins TRBV5-1 to TRBJ2-7; a weak D match, TRBD2 (5 bases). V was shortened by 4 bases and J by 4 bases, with 15 bases between the two germline ends. Germline V gives CDR1 SGHRS, CDR2 YFSETQ. The CDR3 runs 14 residues. DNA of the CDR3: TGCGCCAGCAGCGTAAGCGGAGTTCAATACGAGCAGTACTTC. Its protein is CASSVSGVQYEQYF.

J is TRBJ1-4 and V is TRBV4-1; 8 nucleotides match TRBD1. V lost 1 base to trimming and J lost 8 bases; unmatched junction nucleotides: 6. Germline CDR1 MGHRA, CDR2 YSYEKL. The CDR3 spans 15 residues. CDR3 residues: CASSQVYRGGEKLFF. The CDR3 DNA is TGCGCCAGCAGCCAAGTTTACAGGGGGGGGGAAAAACTGTTTTTT.

In the case of this clonotype: It may be a read error: a sequence one base away is much more abundant. The V gene is TRBV20-1, the J gene TRBJ2-7; D not certain. V was cut by 3 bases and J by 10 bases, with 25 bases left in between. Germline loops: CDR1 DFQATT, CDR2 SNEGSKA (reference sequence). This CDR3 is built from 15 residues. CDR3 DNA sequence: TGCAGTGCTAGGTCGCCAAAGCGTATCGAAGAGATCCAGTACTTC. Residues: CSARSPKRIEEIQYF.

This clonotype was observed a handful of times. The V call is TRBV6-1, the J call TRBJ2-3; no firm D call. CDR3 length: 14 amino acids. The V end was cut by 6 bases, the J end by 3 bases, with 13 bases between. From germline, CDR1 is MNHNS and CDR2 SASEGT. CDR3 residues: CASRTDQHTDTQYF. DNA for the CDR3: TGTGCCAGCAGGACGGACCAACATACAGATACGCAGTATTTT.

This clonotype was counted only a few times. J is TRBJ1-1 and V is TRBV6-6; 9 bases fit TRBD1. The ends lost 10 bases at V and 5 bases at J; junction bases unmatched: 11. The CDR3 covers 14 residues. From germline, CDR1 is MNHNY and CDR2 SVGAGI (reference sequence). The CDR3 coding sequence is TGTGCCACCTCCGGGACAGGGACGGGTACTGAAGCTTTCTTT. Amino acids: CATSGTGTGTEAFF.